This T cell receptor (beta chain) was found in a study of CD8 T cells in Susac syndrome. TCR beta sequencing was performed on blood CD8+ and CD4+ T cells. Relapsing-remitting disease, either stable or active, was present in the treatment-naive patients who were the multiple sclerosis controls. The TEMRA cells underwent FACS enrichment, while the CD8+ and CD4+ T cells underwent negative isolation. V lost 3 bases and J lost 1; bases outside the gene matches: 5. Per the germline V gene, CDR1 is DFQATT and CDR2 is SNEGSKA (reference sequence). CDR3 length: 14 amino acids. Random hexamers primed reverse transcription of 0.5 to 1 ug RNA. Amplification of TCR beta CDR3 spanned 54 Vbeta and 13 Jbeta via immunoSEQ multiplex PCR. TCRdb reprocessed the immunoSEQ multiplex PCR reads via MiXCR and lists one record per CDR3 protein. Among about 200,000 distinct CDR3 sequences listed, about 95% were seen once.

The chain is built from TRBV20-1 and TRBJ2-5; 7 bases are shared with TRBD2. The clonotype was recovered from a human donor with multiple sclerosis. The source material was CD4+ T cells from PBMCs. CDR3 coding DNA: TGCAGTGCTAGTCCACTAGCGTCCCAAGAGACCCAGTACTTC. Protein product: CSASPLASQETQYF.